This T cell receptor (beta chain) was recovered during a study of blood T cell repertoires in COVID-19. Study-wide context: Samples came from the United States, Italy and Spain, spanning acute and convalescent COVID-19. T cells, B-cell-depleted T cells, or PBMCs provided the cDNA or gDNA that served as material.

The sample holds one count of this clone. One end of the junction fails to match germline, which may point to a read error. Enrollment of patients from Seattle took place during active infection, with longitudinal follow-up. Germline-derived CDR1 and CDR2 are LNHNV and YYDKDF (reference sequence). This CDR3 has 11 residues. Authors' analysis steps: From reference gene primer amplification, estimates of nucleated cell counts were derived. The method was immunoSEQ multiplex PCR; TCRdb's version includes in-frame clones alone and lacks a portion of them. The V and J calls and clone size were taken over from that table, and D and trimming were inferred from the DNA. The data show about 180,000 clones, with approximately 83% seen just once and 6.5% to 9% held by the top ten.

The J gene is TRBJ1-3, the V gene TRBV15; 8 nucleotides line up with TRBD1. Source material: peripheral blood. The receptor was derived from a woman in her forties with COVID-19, enrolled during active disease. The CDR3 DNA reads as TGTGCCACCAGCAGAGAGGCGGACAGGGAATTT. This codes for CATSREADREF. Together with reference TRBV15 and TRBJ1-3, the CDR3 gives the full variable domain: DAMVIQNPRYQVTQFGKPVTLSCSQTLNHNVMYWYQQKSSQAPKLLFHYYDKDFNNEADTPDNFQSRRPNTSFCFLDIRSPGLGDTAMYLCATSREADREFGEGSWLTVV.